The rows below give T cell receptor beta chains drawn from one sample of a study of identical twins. One entry per CDR3 protein results from TCRdb running MiXCR on the 5' RACE reads. The profile shows more than 250,000 distinct CDR3 sequences, about 8.3% of them singletons. The data also belong to a second study, concerning yellow fever vaccine responses in identical twins.

Source material: memory (CD45RO+) T cells sorted from blood. The source of these receptors is a young woman in good health. Each CDR3 is given with its conserved first and last residue. The D gene is left open where the match is weak. Clone sizes are given selectively: once, few, many, or a class where the clone is expanded.

V gene	D gene	clone size	J gene	CDR3 protein	CDR3 DNA
TRBV10-3	.	few	TRBJ2-1	CAISPSALGEQFF	TGTGCCATCAGTCCCTCCGCTTTAGGTGAGCAGTTCTTC
TRBV2	.	.	TRBJ1-5	CASSVGTNQPQHF	TGTGCCAGCAGTGTAGGGACCAATCAGCCCCAGCATTTT
TRBV2	.	many	TRBJ2-7	CASRSGTWEQYF	TGTGCCAGCAGATCTGGGACGTGGGAGCAGTACTTC
TRBV20-1	.	many	TRBJ1-1	CSARDGAIEAFF	TGCAGTGCTAGAGATGGGGCAATTGAAGCTTTCTTT
TRBV5-1	.	many	TRBJ1-1	CASRWGEASTEAFF	TGCGCCAGCAGATGGGGGGAGGCTTCCACTGAAGCTTTCTTT
TRBV12-3/TRBV12-4	TRBD1	many	TRBJ2-2	CASSHWTGVTGELFF	TGTGCCAGCAGTCACTGGACAGGGGTCACCGGGGAGCTGTTTTTT
TRBV7-9	TRBD1	.	TRBJ1-1	CASSSPESRGRTEAFF	TGTGCCAGCAGCTCGCCCGAATCCAGGGGGCGAACTGAAGCTTTCTTT
TRBV18	TRBD1	few	TRBJ2-3	CASSARQGATDTQYF	TGTGCCAGCTCAGCCCGACAGGGCGCCACAGATACGCAGTATTTT
TRBV3-2	.	many	TRBJ1-4	CAMRLGGQGQYNEKLFF	TGTGCCATGCGCCTTGGAGGACAGGGACAATATAATGAAAAACTGTTTTTT
TRBV7-2	TRBD1	many	TRBJ1-4	CASSIGQGDEKLFF	TGTGCCAGCAGTATTGGACAGGGGGATGAAAAACTGTTTTTT